Below, 32 T cell receptor beta chains from the same sample are listed, as sequenced in a study of shared clonotypes between healthy human individuals. Sequencing was performed with immunoSEQ multiplex PCR; in TCRdb, only in-frame clones are kept and a portion is missing. The repertoire holds 550,000 to 700,000 clones, with roughly 73% as singletons. Sequenced: memory CD4+ T cells sorted from blood. Subset noted: CD45RA-negative fraction. Source of these receptors: a woman in her thirties in good health.

The chain has TRBV18 and TRBJ2-3; D ambiguous. The CDR3 has 14 residues. Trimming stripped 3 bases from V and 1 base from J, with 8 bases between. CDR1 and CDR2 from the germline V gene are KGHSH and LQKENI. CDR3 region: CASSPQSRTDTQYF. The CDR3 nucleotides read TGTGCCAGCTCACCCCAATCGCGCACAGATACGCAGTATTTT.

Note on this clone: This sample includes further DNA sequences coding for the same CDR3. The chain links TRBV28 to TRBJ2-7, with D uncertain. This CDR3 comprises 12 residues. V gave up 3 bases and J gave up 4 bases, with 7 bases separating them. Germline CDR1 reads MDHEN; CDR2 reads SYDVKM. The CDR3, as DNA: TGTGCCAGCAGTTTGAACAGATACGAGCAGTACTTC. It translates to CASSLNRYEQYF. Combining the CDR3 with reference TRBV28 and TRBJ2-7 gives the whole variable domain DVKVTQSSRYLVKRTGEKVFLECVQDMDHENMFWYRQDPGLGLRLIYFSYDVKMKEKGDIPEGYSVSREKKERFSLILESASTNQTSMYLCASSLNRYEQYFGPGTRLTVT.

V is TRBV4-1 and J is TRBJ2-5; D gene unclear. Germline lookup yields CDR1 MGHRA and CDR2 YSYEKL. Trimming stripped 1 base from V and 2 bases from J, with 11 bases between. The CDR3 is made up of 15 amino acids. The CDR3 region is CASSQVSQPQETQYF. The CDR3 DNA is TGCGCCAGCAGCCAAGTCAGTCAGCCGCAAGAGACCCAGTACTTC.

About this clone: At the DNA level, this CDR3 is encoded by other sequences in the same sample as well. The chain has TRBV5-1 and TRBJ1-1; D gene unclear. Between the trimmed V and J ends, which lost 0 bases and 1 base, there was a span of 7 bases. This CDR3 is 14 amino acids long. Germline V gene data show CDR1 as SGHRS and CDR2 as YFSETQ. In nucleotides, the CDR3 is TGCGCCAGCAGCTTGGCAGCGGGGAACACTGAAGCTTTCTTT. This sequence encodes CASSLAAGNTEAFF.

The sample holds one count of this clone. V usage is TRBV5-1 and J usage is TRBJ2-7; 7 bases are a match to TRBD1. V lost 4 bases to trimming and J lost 2 bases; unmatched junction nucleotides: 12. The CDR3 covers 16 residues. Germline CDR1 is SGHRS and CDR2 is YFSETQ. CDR3 in amino acids: CASSERTGGTAYEQYF. The CDR3 DNA follows: TGCGCCAGCAGCGAAAGGACAGGCGGAACAGCCTACGAGCAGTACTTC. Full variable domain (missing parts from reference TRBV5-1 and TRBJ2-7): KAGVTQTPRYLIKTRGQQVTLSCSPISGHRSVSWYQQTPGQGLQFLFEYFSETQRNKGNFPGRFSGRQFSNSRSEMNVSTLELGDSALYLCASSERTGGTAYEQYFGPGTRLTVT.

The chain uses TRBV7-9 and TRBJ1-4; 7 bases map to TRBD1. The CDR3 is 15 residues long. The germline CDR1 and CDR2 sequences are SEHNR and FQNEAQ (reference sequence). V lost 5 bases to trimming and J lost 5 bases; unmatched junction nucleotides: 8. The CDR3 bases are TGTGCCAGCAGCCCCCAAGGGACAGAAAATGAAAAACTGTTTTTT. Encoded protein: CASSPQGTENEKLFF. Using reference TRBV7-9 and TRBJ1-4 for the parts outside the CDR3, the full variable domain is DTGVSQNPRHKITKRGQNVTFRCDPISEHNRLYWYRQTLGQGPEFLTYFQNEAQLEKSRLLSDRFSAERPKGSFSTLEIQRTEQGDSAMYLCASSPQGTENEKLFFGSGTQLSVL.

The chain joins TRBV6-1 to TRBJ2-3, with unresolved D. V was cut by 7 bases and J by 0 bases, with 8 bases left in between. The germline CDR1 and CDR2 sequences are MNHNS and SASEGT. The CDR3 is made up of 13 amino acids. The CDR3 reads CASNWLSTDTQYF. CDR3 DNA: TGTGCCAGCAACTGGCTGAGCACAGATACGCAGTATTTT.

V usage is TRBV5-8 and J usage is TRBJ2-3; 7 bases fit TRBD1. Germline V gene lookup returns CDR1 SGHTS and CDR2 YDEGEE. CDR3 size: 15 residues. V dropped 4 bases and J dropped 0; count of bases not matched to a gene: 5. The CDR3 sequence is CASSRGQPSTDTQYF. The CDR3, as DNA: TGTGCCAGCAGCCGGGGACAGCCTAGCACAGATACGCAGTATTTT.

This clone has a handful of counts. The identical CDR3 is also encoded by other nucleotide sequences in the sample. The V call is TRBV29-1, the J call TRBJ1-2; D is ambiguous. V lost 4 bases, J lost 8 bases, and 11 bases lay in between. CDR3 length: 11 residues. Per germline, CDR1 SQVTM and CDR2 ANQGSEA. This chain's CDR3 is CSVALGRGYTF. CDR3 bases: TGCAGCGTTGCCTTGGGCAGGGGCTACACCTTC.

For this clone: Other DNA sequences in the sample encode the same CDR3. The V and J genes are TRBV5-1 and TRBJ2-1, with TRBD1 as a possible D gene (5 bases). V lost 4 bases and J lost 4, with 9 bases in between. This CDR3 is 13 amino acids long. CDR1 is SGHRS, CDR2 YFSETQ, per germline. CDR3 sequence (DNA): TGCGCCAGCAGCCCCGGACAATACAATGAGCAGTTCTTC. Its protein product is CASSPGQYNEQFF.

The rearrangement joins TRBV6-6 to TRBJ2-2; TRBD2 agrees at 12 bases. The germline V gene has CDR1 MNHNY and CDR2 SVGAGI (reference sequence). This CDR3 has 15 residues. The ends lost 4 bases at V and 7 bases at J; junction bases unmatched: 4. CDR3 DNA sequence: TGTGCCAGCAGTTCTAGCGGGAGGGCCGGCGGGGAGCTGTTTTTT. Its protein product is CASSSSGRAGGELFF.

The genes are TRBV4-1 and TRBJ2-1, with 16 bases matching TRBD2. Unmatched junction bases numbered 9, after V lost 4 bases and J lost 12 bases. This CDR3 region has 16 residues. Germline CDR1 is MGHRA and CDR2 is YSYEKL. DNA of the CDR3: TGCGCCAGCAGCCCCTCCGGGACTAGCGGGAGGGGGGGGCAGTTCTTC. It is translated as CASSPSGTSGRGGQFF.

This clone was seen a handful of times. The chain has TRBV27 and TRBJ1-5; the D is unclear. The V and J ends lost 6 bases and 2 bases respectively, with 11 bases between them. The CDR3 spans 14 residues. The germline gives CDR1 MNHEY, CDR2 SMNVEV (reference sequence). Here the CDR3 reads CASSQHGGNQPQHF. The DNA for the CDR3 is TGTGCCAGCAGCCAACACGGGGGCAATCAGCCCCAGCATTTT.

V and J are TRBV7-6 and TRBJ1-3; D remains unclear. The length of the CDR3 is 16 residues. Germline V CDR1 and CDR2: SGHVS, FNYEAQ. The ends were cut back, 1 base at V and 0 bases at J, with 10 bases in the middle. CDR3 sequence reads: CASSLVVGFSGNTIYF. The CDR3, as DNA: TGTGCCAGCAGCTTAGTTGTGGGGTTCTCTGGAAACACCATATATTTT.

V gene TRBV11-3 combines with J gene TRBJ1-1; the D is unclear. This CDR3 region has 12 residues. Per the germline V gene, CDR1 is SGHNT and CDR2 is YENEEA. The ends were cut back, 2 bases at V and 4 bases at J, with 5 bases in the middle. CDR3 in amino acids: CASSLTGTEAFF. In DNA, the CDR3 is TGTGCCAGCAGCTTAACCGGCACTGAAGCTTTCTTT.

V and J are TRBV7-2 and TRBJ2-2; 12 positions agree with TRBD1. The CDR3 runs 17 residues. CDR1 SGHTA and CDR2 FQGNSA come from the germline V gene. The V gene end was trimmed by 1 base and the J gene end by 9 bases; junction bases not matched to a gene: 9. The CDR3 loop is CASSLVGTGGRPRELFF. The CDR3 nucleotides are TGTGCCAGCAGCTTAGTGGGGACAGGGGGCCGTCCAAGGGAGCTGTTTTTT.

The rearrangement uses TRBV2 and TRBJ2-3, with TRBD2 matching 7 bases. The germline gives CDR1 SNHLY, CDR2 FYNNEI. Trimming took 6 bases from V and 9 from J; bases not matched to a gene: 15. CDR3 size: 15 residues. The CDR3: CASSELGGSTRTQYF. The DNA for the CDR3 is TGTGCCAGCAGCGAATTAGGCGGGAGTACGAGGACGCAGTATTTT. The full variable domain, completed using reference TRBV2 and TRBJ2-3, is EPEVTQTPSHQVTQMGQEVILRCVPISNHLYFYWYRQILGQKVEFLVSFYNNEISEKSEIFDDQFSVERPDGSNFTLKIRSTKLEDSAMYFCASSELGGSTRTQYFGPGTRLTVL.

V is TRBV29-1 and J is TRBJ2-1, with 7 bases aligning to TRBD2. The V segment lost 4 bases and the J segment 3 bases; nucleotides outside the gene matches: 12. CDR3 length: 16 amino acids. The germline gives CDR1 SQVTM, CDR2 ANQGSEA. CDR3 coding DNA: TGCAGCGTTGGAACCCTCCTAAGGACTAGCTACAATGAGCAGTTCTTC. It encodes CSVGTLLRTSYNEQFF.

The chain recombines TRBV16 with TRBJ2-1, with D possibly matching TRBD1 (7 bases). Germline values: CDR1 KGHSY, CDR2 FQNENV. This CDR3 has 16 amino acids. V lost 4 bases and J 0 bases, leaving 13 bases between the germline ends. The CDR3 here is CASSPPGGLSYNEQFF. The CDR3 DNA reads TGTGCCAGCAGCCCACCAGGGGGGCTCTCCTACAATGAGCAGTTCTTC.

The chain is built from TRBV6-4 and TRBJ1-5, with D tentatively TRBD1 (5 bases). Germline V gene lookup returns CDR1 MRHNA and CDR2 SNTAGT. The CDR3 length is 15 residues. Trimming removed 4 bases at V and 3 bases at J, with 13 bases between. This CDR3 reads CASSGYRRNNQPQHF. CDR3 DNA sequence: TGTGCCAGCAGTGGGTACAGGCGCAACAATCAGCCCCAGCATTTT.

The V gene is TRBV5-1, the J gene TRBJ2-1, with D perhaps matching TRBD2 (6 bases). With 5 bases removed from V and 0 bases from J, the gap between germline ends came to 15 bases. The CDR3 spans 16 residues. Per germline, CDR1 SGHRS and CDR2 YFSETQ. CDR3 nucleotide sequence: TGCGCCAGCAGTTCCAAAGCGGGCAGCTCCTACAATGAGCAGTTCTTC. It specifies CASSSKAGSSYNEQFF.

V gene TRBV11-2 combines with J gene TRBJ2-7; D is uncertain. CDR3 length: 14 residues. Trimming stripped 7 bases from V and 2 bases from J, with 15 bases between. CDR1 and CDR2 (germline): SGHAT, FQNNGV. DNA for the CDR3: TGTGCCAGCACTATCGGCGGACCCACCTACGAGCAGTACTTC. Protein product: CASTIGGPTYEQYF.

This chain joins TRBV7-9 and TRBJ2-1; the D is unclear. The V end was cut by 1 base, the J end by 5 bases, with 9 bases between. CDR1 is SEHNR and CDR2 is FQNEAQ in the germline V gene (reference sequence). The CDR3 is 14 residues long. CDR3 loop: CASSLERMNNEQFF. As DNA, the CDR3 is TGTGCCAGCAGCTTAGAGAGGATGAACAATGAGCAGTTCTTC.

The gene calls are TRBV5-1 and TRBJ2-1; no firm D call. Germline V gene sequence: CDR1 SGHRS, CDR2 YFSETQ. The CDR3 runs to 13 residues. V lost 0 bases and J lost 7, with 8 bases in between. CDR3 amino acids: CASSLGTANEQFF. The DNA of the CDR3 is TGCGCCAGCAGCTTGGGAACAGCAAATGAGCAGTTCTTC.

This chain links TRBV4-2 with TRBJ2-5; the D gene is possibly TRBD2 (5 bases). V was trimmed by 0 bases and J by 2 bases, leaving 13 bases between them. This CDR3 comprises 16 residues. From germline, CDR1 is LGHNA and CDR2 YNFKEQ. CDR3 in amino acids: CASSQDSGGWQETQYF. CDR3 nucleotides: TGTGCCAGCAGCCAAGATTCCGGAGGTTGGCAAGAGACCCAGTACTTC.

J is TRBJ1-2 and V is TRBV5-1, with 11 positions matching TRBD1. Germline values: CDR1 SGHRS, CDR2 YFSETQ. Unmatched junction bases numbered 5, after V lost 3 bases and J lost 4 bases. This CDR3 contains 15 residues. In DNA, the CDR3 is TGCGCCAGCAGCTGGGGGACAGGGGGTGGCTATGGCTACACCTTC. Translation: CASSWGTGGGYGYTF.

The chain employs TRBV28 and TRBJ1-5; no clear D. The CDR3 runs to 15 residues. Per the germline V gene, CDR1 is MDHEN and CDR2 is SYDVKM. V dropped 2 bases and J dropped 2 bases, with 10 bases sitting between them. DNA of the CDR3: TGTGCCAGCAGTTTAAGGGTGGAGGGCAATCAGCCCCAGCATTTT. As protein: CASSLRVEGNQPQHF.

The chain employs TRBV2 and TRBJ2-3; tentatively, D is TRBD1 or TRBD2 (6 bases each). Germline V lookup: CDR1 SNHLY, CDR2 FYNNEI. V was clipped by 3 bases and J by 5 bases, with 9 bases between them. CDR3 length equals 13 residues. CDR3: CASSDRGVDTQYF. The CDR3 nucleotides are TGTGCCAGCAGTGATAGGGGGGTAGATACGCAGTATTTT. The variable domain in full, with the rest retrieved from reference TRBV2 and TRBJ2-3, is EPEVTQTPSHQVTQMGQEVILRCVPISNHLYFYWYRQILGQKVEFLVSFYNNEISEKSEIFDDQFSVERPDGSNFTLKIRSTKLEDSAMYFCASSDRGVDTQYFGPGTRLTVL.

The genes are TRBV6-5 and TRBJ1-4; a possible D gene is TRBD1 (6 bases). V was shortened by 6 bases and J by 8 bases, with 16 bases between the two germline ends. CDR3 size: 14 residues. Per the germline V gene, CDR1 is MNHEY and CDR2 is SVGAGI. The CDR3 region has the DNA TGTGCCAGCAGATTAAACAGGGCTGGAGAAAAACTGTTTTTT. It translates to CASRLNRAGEKLFF.

This clone was seen only a few times. V usage is TRBV6-5 and J usage is TRBJ1-3; D unclear. Trimming pared 0 bases from V and 3 bases from J, leaving 12 bases between. The CDR3 is 16 residues long. Germline CDR1 reads MNHEY; CDR2 reads SVGAGI. CDR3 nucleotide sequence: TGTGCCAGCAGTTACTCGGGCAGGTTTGGTGGAAACACCATATATTTT. The encoded protein is CASSYSGRFGGNTIYF.

This clone was detected a few times. The rearrangement uses TRBV23-1 and TRBJ1-5; D gene uncertain. TRBV23-1 is placed among ORFs of uncertain function. The CDR3 spans 11 residues. V dropped 2 bases and J dropped 6 bases, with 2 bases sitting between them. The CDR3 sequence is CASSQSQPQHF. The DNA for the CDR3 is TGCGCCAGCAGTCAAAGTCAGCCCCAGCATTTT.

The chain combines TRBV29-1 with TRBJ1-2; D is uncertain. Deletions cut 0 bases from V and 4 bases from J, with 6 bases between. This CDR3 comprises 12 residues. Germline V lookup: CDR1 SQVTM, CDR2 ANQGSEA. As DNA, the CDR3 is TGCAGCGTTGAAGAGAAGCCCTATGGCTACACCTTC. Protein: CSVEEKPYGYTF.